The 29 T cell receptor beta chains listed next were all sequenced from one sample in a study of blood T cell repertoires in COVID-19 (TCRdb year 2020). Preparation of the library involved the immunoSEQ multiplex PCR assay. TCRdb took over this immuneACCESS table, retaining in-frame rearrangements with V and J assigned. Such tables are incomplete; in checked studies, under half of the missing clones stem from an unresolved V gene, and the remainder is unexplained. The sample data list just over 150,000 clones, and about nine tenths of these were observed just once. Together, the top ten hold 4.8% of the sample. The sequenced material came from peripheral blood. The source of these receptors is a man aged 25-45 years with COVID-19, enrolled during active disease.

The chain joins TRBV30 to TRBJ2-7; D might be TRBD1 (5 bases). The V gene's germline CDR1 is GTSNPN and CDR2 SVGIG (reference sequence). Trimming took 5 bases from V and 1 from J, leaving 12 bases between them. The CDR3 is made up of 13 amino acids. CDR3 nucleotide sequence: TGTGCCTGGTCTACAGGACGATCCTACGAGCAGTACTTC. It yields the protein CAWSTGRSYEQYF.

This chain uses TRBV6-6 with TRBJ1-2; TRBD1 might be the D (5 bases). The CDR3 consists of 15 residues. The ends were cut back, 8 bases at V and 5 bases at J, with 21 bases in the middle. Germline-derived CDR1 and CDR2 are MNHNY and SVGAGI (reference sequence). The CDR3 DNA follows: TGTGCCAGCCGTAGGTCAGGGCCCTATAATTATGGCTACACCTTC. Its protein is CASRRSGPYNYGYTF.

The V and J genes are TRBV6-2 or TRBV6-3 and TRBJ2-7; the match to TRBD2 covers 12 bases. J lost 13 bases, V lost 5 bases, and 12 bases had no gene match. CDR1 and CDR2 from the germline V gene are MNHEY and SVGEGT. This CDR3 comprises 14 residues. CDR3: CASSTPITSGGPYF. The CDR3 DNA is TGTGCCAGCAGTACCCCAATAACTAGCGGGGGGCCATACTTC.

This chain uses TRBV2 with TRBJ1-2, with D possibly TRBD1 on 5 matching bases. CDR1 is SNHLY and CDR2 is FYNNEI in the germline V gene. CDR3 size: 13 residues. V shed 3 bases and J shed 8 bases, with 13 bases lying between them. The CDR3 region is CASSEQGLDGYTF. DNA of the CDR3: TGTGCCAGCAGTGAGCAGGGCCTAGACGGCTACACCTTC.

The V gene is TRBV2, the J gene TRBJ2-7, with 10 bases identical to TRBD2. CDR1 and CDR2 from the germline V gene are SNHLY and FYNNEI. With 1 base clipped from V and 2 bases from J, the junction kept 11 bases outside the gene matches. This CDR3 has 18 residues. CDR3 loop: CASSEGLAGVTGTYEQYF. DNA for the CDR3: TGTGCCAGCAGTGAAGGGCTAGCGGGAGTTACTGGAACCTACGAGCAGTACTTC.

The chain employs TRBV5-1 and TRBJ2-1; 12 bases match TRBD1. This CDR3 has 14 amino acids. Germline lookup yields CDR1 SGHRS and CDR2 YFSETQ. The V gene end was trimmed by 4 bases and the J gene end by 9 bases; junction bases not matched to a gene: 5. In nucleotides, the CDR3 is TGCGCCAGCAGCAGTGGGACAGGGGGCGGTGAGCAGTTCTTC. Translated, it gives CASSSGTGGGEQFF.

This clone was seen only once. The rearrangement uses TRBV7-9 and TRBJ2-3; TRBD1 agrees at 9 bases. Germline V gene sequence: CDR1 SEHNR, CDR2 FQNEAQ (reference sequence). This CDR3 contains 14 residues. The ends lost 10 bases at V and 5 bases at J; junction bases unmatched: 10. CDR3 in amino acids: CAITGTGMIDTQYF. DNA for the CDR3: TGTGCCATCACCGGGACAGGGATGATAGATACGCAGTATTTT.

The rearrangement joins TRBV27 to TRBJ1-6; TRBD1 agrees at 8 bases. Germline CDR1 is MNHEY and CDR2 is SMNVEV (reference sequence). V lost 2 bases and J lost 8; bases outside the gene matches: 5. This CDR3 is 15 amino acids long. The CDR3 protein is CASSLKRTGYSPLHF. CDR3 sequence (DNA): TGTGCCAGCAGTTTAAAGAGGACAGGGTATTCACCCCTCCACTTT.

J is TRBJ1-1 and V is TRBV3-1 (or the pseudogene TRBV3-2); D is possibly TRBD1 (5 bases). CDR1 LGHDT and CDR2 YNNKEL come from the germline V gene (reference sequence). CDR3 size: 12 residues. V was shortened by 3 bases and J by 10 bases, with 12 bases between the two germline ends. CDR3 region: CASSHPGQVAFF. The CDR3 nucleotides read TGTGCCAGCAGCCACCCTGGACAAGTAGCTTTCTTT.

This rearrangement joins TRBV18 to TRBJ1-2; 9 bases align to TRBD1. The germline V gene encodes CDR1 KGHSH and CDR2 LQKENI. The CDR3 is 14 residues long. V lost 3 bases to trimming and J lost 5 bases; unmatched junction nucleotides: 4. CDR3 sequence reads: CASSPRQGVYGYTF. CDR3 nucleotides: TGTGCCAGCTCACCCCGACAGGGGGTGTATGGCTACACCTTC.

CDR3 sequence reads: CASSSPGGGTGELFF. In DNA, the CDR3 is TGTGCCAGCAGTTCCCCGGGAGGCGGTACCGGGGAGCTGTTTTTT. The V and J genes are TRBV6-2 or TRBV6-3 and TRBJ2-2, with 7 nucleotides matching TRBD2. Germline-derived CDR1 and CDR2 are MNHEY and SVGEGT. This CDR3 contains 15 residues. With V trimmed by 4 bases and J by 5 bases, 7 bases remained unmatched.

The chain joins TRBV25-1 to TRBJ1-6; 9 nucleotides align to TRBD1. The J segment lost 11 bases and the V segment lost 1 base, leaving 12 bases of the junction unmatched. Germline CDR1 reads MGHDK; CDR2 reads SYGVNS. The CDR3 has 17 amino acids. CDR3 amino acids: CASSEWGLRTGVPPLHF. The CDR3, as DNA: TGTGCCAGCAGTGAATGGGGACTAAGGACAGGGGTCCCACCCCTCCACTTT.

The chain is built from TRBV3-1 (or the pseudogene TRBV3-2) and TRBJ2-7; 9 bases align to TRBD1. This CDR3 comprises 14 residues. In germline, CDR1 is LGHDT, CDR2 YNNKEL (reference sequence). V shed 5 bases, J shed 5 bases, and the junction held 7 bases outside the gene matches. The chain's CDR3 is CASSFGTGNHEQYF. The CDR3 DNA is TGTGCCAGCAGCTTTGGGACAGGGAACCACGAGCAGTACTTC.

This chain connects TRBV13 to TRBJ2-3; 8 positions agree with TRBD2. Germline V CDR1 and CDR2: PRHDT, FYEKMQ (reference sequence). The CDR3 length is 16 residues. With V trimmed by 4 bases and J by 1 base, 7 bases remained unmatched. The CDR3 DNA reads TGTGCCAGCAGCTCACATAGCGGGGCAGGCACAGATACGCAGTATTTT. Translation gives CASSSHSGAGTDTQYF.

This chain joins TRBV5-1 and TRBJ2-5; tentatively, D is TRBD1 (5 bases). V lost 4 bases to trimming and J lost 2 bases, with 21 bases between them. The CDR3 covers 17 residues. Per the germline V gene, CDR1 is SGHRS and CDR2 is YFSETQ. CDR3 sequence: CASSPSSGPFRQETQYF. Written as DNA, the CDR3 is TGCGCCAGCAGCCCAAGCTCAGGGCCCTTCCGACAAGAGACCCAGTACTTC.

The rearrangement joins TRBV25-1 to TRBJ1-6; D gene ambiguous. V lost 5 bases and J lost 7, with 12 bases in between. The germline V gene has CDR1 MGHDK and CDR2 SYGVNS. The CDR3 length is 14 residues. Here the CDR3 reads CASSPVGSNSPLHF. The DNA for the CDR3 is TGTGCCAGCAGTCCAGTGGGCAGCAATTCACCCCTCCACTTT.

The chain links TRBV6-2 or TRBV6-3 to TRBJ1-1; D not resolved. The CDR3 extends over 12 amino acids. Germline-derived CDR1 and CDR2 are MNHEY and SVGEGT. V lost 5 bases to trimming and J lost 1 base, with 5 bases between them. CDR3 protein: CASSRQNTEAFF. In DNA, the CDR3 is TGTGCCAGCAGTAGACAGAACACTGAAGCTTTCTTT.

V usage is TRBV30 and J usage is TRBJ1-2; the D gene is possibly TRBD1 (6 bases). This CDR3 has 15 residues. V was trimmed by 6 bases and J by 6 bases, leaving 23 bases between them. Germline V gene lookup returns CDR1 GTSNPN and CDR2 SVGIG (reference sequence). The CDR3 region has the DNA TGTGCCTGCCCTCGAACAGGGCCCCGAGGGAATGGCTACACCTTC. It encodes CACPRTGPRGNGYTF. The complete variable domain, with remaining parts taken from reference TRBV30 and TRBJ1-2, reads SQTIHQWPATLVQPVGSPLSLECTVEGTSNPNLYWYRQAAGRGLQLLFYSVGIGQISSEVPQNLSASRPQDRQFILSSKKLLLSDSGFYLCACPRTGPRGNGYTFGSGTRLTVV.

V is TRBV19 and J is TRBJ2-3; D is perhaps TRBD2 (6 bases). Germline assignment: CDR1 LNHDA and CDR2 SQIVND (reference sequence). The CDR3 spans 12 residues. Trimming took off 2 bases at V and 13 bases at J, with 13 bases between the two ends. The CDR3 loop reads CASSISGSLKYF. CDR3 bases: TGTGCCAGTAGTATATCCGGGAGTTTGAAGTATTTT. The full variable domain, completed using reference TRBV19 and TRBJ2-3, is DGGITQSPKYLFRKEGQNVTLSCEQNLNHDAMYWYRQDPGQGLRLIYYSQIVNDFQKGDIAEGYSVSREKKESFPLTVTSAQKNPTAFYLCASSISGSLKYFGPGTRLTVL.

The rearrangement uses TRBV9 and TRBJ2-7; 7 bases map to TRBD1. Germline V lookup: CDR1 SGDLS, CDR2 YYNGEE. The CDR3 consists of 15 residues. The V segment lost 4 bases and the J segment 5 bases; nucleotides outside the gene matches: 12. In nucleotides, the CDR3 is TGTGCCAGCAGCCCGGGACAGTCCCTCCCTAACGAGCAGTACTTC. Protein sequence: CASSPGQSLPNEQYF.

The V call is TRBV5-5, the J call TRBJ1-4, with D perhaps matching TRBD1 (5 bases). The CDR3 is made up of 14 amino acids. The germline V gene encodes CDR1 SGHKS and CDR2 YYEKEE (reference sequence). Trimming took 3 bases from V and 8 from J, leaving 14 bases between them. The CDR3 loop is CASSSGTGGEKLFF. Here the CDR3 DNA reads TGTGCCAGCAGCTCCGGGACTGGCGGGGAAAAACTGTTTTTT.

This rearrangement joins TRBV28 to TRBJ1-2; 9 nucleotides line up with TRBD1. The J segment lost 4 bases and the V segment lost 2 bases, leaving 2 bases of the junction unmatched. The V gene's germline CDR1 is MDHEN and CDR2 SYDVKM. The CDR3 has 14 residues. This chain's CDR3 is CASSLGQGTYGYTF. CDR3 nucleotides: TGTGCCAGCAGTTTAGGACAGGGGACCTATGGCTACACCTTC.

The rearrangement links TRBV27 to TRBJ2-7, with 7 bases aligning to TRBD1. With V trimmed by 6 bases and J by 4 bases, 12 bases remained unmatched. CDR1 MNHEY and CDR2 SMNVEV come from the germline V gene (reference sequence). This CDR3 spans 15 amino acids. CDR3: CASSRDGTANYEQYF. CDR3 bases: TGTGCCAGCAGCCGTGACGGGACAGCCAATTACGAGCAGTACTTC.

V gene TRBV11-3 combines with J gene TRBJ2-1; 9 nucleotides match TRBD2. V was pared by 4 bases and J by 8 bases, with 9 bases of the junction left unmatched. Germline V lookup: CDR1 SGHNT, CDR2 YENEEA. The CDR3 covers 15 residues. CDR3 sequence: CASSSGLALGYEQFF. The CDR3 bases are TGTGCCAGCAGCTCGGGACTAGCTCTGGGCTATGAGCAGTTCTTC.

The rearrangement joins TRBV7-2 to TRBJ1-2; 8 bases fit TRBD1. CDR3 length equals 14 residues. Germline CDR1 SGHTA, CDR2 FQGNSA. Trimming cost V 1 base and J 8 bases; bases outside gene matches: 6. This CDR3 reads CASSLVQGAGGYTF. As DNA, the CDR3 is TGTGCCAGCAGCTTAGTGCAGGGGGCGGGAGGCTACACCTTC.

This chain joins TRBV12-5 and TRBJ1-6, with no clear D. The V end was cut by 6 bases, the J end by 0 bases, with 9 bases between. The CDR3 contains 15 residues. Germline assignment: CDR1 LGHNT and CDR2 FRNRAP. The CDR3 bases are TGTGCTAGTGGCCCGAGGGACTCCTATAATTCACCCCTCCACTTT. This gives the protein CASGPRDSYNSPLHF.

The chain employs TRBV7-9 and TRBJ2-1; D gene ambiguous. Trimming stripped 8 bases from V and 9 bases from J, with 14 bases between. The CDR3 runs to 12 residues. Germline loops: CDR1 SEHNR, CDR2 FQNEAQ (reference sequence). The CDR3: CASGTPGGEQFF. CDR3 nucleotides: TGTGCCAGCGGAACCCCGGGTGGTGAGCAGTTCTTC.

The chain employs TRBV9 and TRBJ1-2; D remains ambiguous. V lost 0 bases, J lost 3 bases, and 6 bases lay in between. This CDR3 region has 13 residues. Germline CDR1 is SGDLS and CDR2 is YYNGEE. CDR3 amino acids: CASSVEEYYGYTF. DNA for the CDR3: TGTGCCAGCAGCGTAGAGGAGTACTATGGCTACACCTTC.

On this clone: Other DNA sequences in the same sample also yield this CDR3. V is TRBV9 and J is TRBJ2-7; 9 nucleotides agree with TRBD1. The CDR3 is made up of 14 amino acids. With 4 bases clipped from V and 4 bases from J, the junction kept 6 bases outside the gene matches. Germline V CDR1 and CDR2: SGDLS, YYNGEE. CDR3 region: CASSLGQGDYEQYF. In nucleotides, the CDR3 is TGTGCCAGCAGCCTGGGACAGGGTGATTACGAGCAGTACTTC.